The 2 T cell receptor beta chains in this list originate from one sample, sequenced in a study of T-cell reconstitution after alpha-beta-depleted transplantation in children. The TCRbeta library was prepared with unique molecular identifiers. TCRdb reprocessed the PCR reads via MiXCR and lists one record per CDR3 protein. The sample records about 110,000 distinct CDR3 sequences, approximately 6% being singletons. The sample in question was PBMCs, mostly from graft donor cells, obtained 360 days after TCRalphabeta/CD19-depleted stem cell transplant. These receptors were taken from a male patient under 10 years old who had a stem cell transplant for acute lymphoblastic leukemia, so the T cells may come from the graft donor.

The sample holds many counts of this clonotype. This rearrangement joins TRBV10-3 to TRBJ2-7; TRBD1 is a possible D gene (6 bases). CDR1 ENHRY and CDR2 SYGVKD come from the germline V gene. The CDR3 has 13 residues. Trimming stripped 10 bases from V and 0 bases from J, with 13 bases between. CDR3 region: CATLGASSYEQYF. CDR3 in DNA: TGTGCCACCTTGGGGGCGAGCTCCTACGAGCAGTACTTC.

The sample holds many counts of this clonotype. The chain links TRBV10-3 to TRBJ1-1; D call uncertain. The CDR3 runs 16 residues. From germline, CDR1 is ENHRY and CDR2 SYGVKD. With 0 bases removed from V and 1 base from J, the gap between germline ends came to 12 bases. CDR3 residues: CAISESPPSPNTEAFF. The CDR3 DNA follows: TGTGCCATCAGTGAGTCGCCCCCAAGTCCGAACACTGAAGCTTTCTTT.